The clone carrying this T cell receptor beta chain was counted once. These data come from a study of blood T cell repertoires in COVID-19. This table comes from immunoSEQ multiplex PCR, and its TCRdb copy is limited to in-frame clones, with some not included. The profile shows 95,000 to 150,000 clones, approximately 83% of them singletons. CDR3 length equals 13 residues. The V gene's germline CDR1 is SGHDN and CDR2 FVKESK. V was clipped by 1 base and J by 4 bases, with 7 bases between them. The source material was peripheral blood. The rearrangement links TRBV14 to TRBJ1-2; D not resolved. This sequence was found in a man aged 60 to 75 with acute or convalescent COVID-19. The CDR3 region is CASSQGHFYGYTF. The CDR3 nucleotides read TGTGCCAGCAGCCAAGGACACTTCTATGGCTACACCTTC.